This paragraph reports one TCR beta chain. Its specificity is not known. This sample is part of a study of graft-versus-host responses after intestinal transplantation. On the study more broadly: Multivisceral, liver-intestinal, or isolated intestinal grafts were transplanted into recipients. The whole recipient group had anti-thymocyte globulin induction followed by tacrolimus and steroids for 2 to 3 years. Overall study findings and caveats: Elevated graft-versus-host to host-versus-graft clonal ratios in allografts were recorded for patients with graft-donor T cell macrochimerism. GvH clones surfaced in recipient marrow, some emerging earlier in ileum or blood.

Profiled with immunoSEQ multiplex PCR; TCRdb holds only in-frame clones, not every one. The sample contains some 39,000 clones, roughly 89% of which appear only once. V was trimmed by 5 bases and J by 1 base, leaving 17 bases between them. The CDR3 consists of 16 residues. The V gene's germline CDR1 is SEHNR and CDR2 FQNEAQ (reference sequence). The sample was PBMCs, taken around 270 days after transplant. This rearrangement joins TRBV7-9 to TRBJ1-1; D unclear. The receptor was isolated from a human patient who received an intestinal transplant, so some T cells may come from the graft donor. The CDR3 spells CASSQMRFLSNTEAFF. The CDR3 DNA reads as TGTGCCAGCAGCCAAATGAGATTTCTGTCGAACACTGAAGCTTTCTTT. Combining the CDR3 with reference TRBV7-9 and TRBJ1-1 gives the whole variable domain DTGVSQNPRHKITKRGQNVTFRCDPISEHNRLYWYRQTLGQGPEFLTYFQNEAQLEKSRLLSDRFSAERPKGSFSTLEIQRTEQGDSAMYLCASSQMRFLSNTEAFFGQGTRLTVV.